This T cell receptor (beta chain) was captured in a study of T cells in Graves' hyperthyroidism and ophthalmopathy (dated by TCRdb to the late 2010s). Some background on the complete study: Peripheral blood samples were taken at the time of initial diagnosis, prior to any treatment. A discovery cohort of approximately 97 patients, roughly 43 with Graves' ophthalmopathy and under 60 with stable Graves' hyperthyroidism, was used to find distinguishing TCR V-J signatures. Whether ophthalmopathy could be predicted prospectively was tested in an independent validation cohort made up of 18 hyperthyroidism patients plus 17 patients who later progressed to ophthalmopathy. The 100 discovery patients were randomly split 7:3 into training and test sets. The study also compared thyroid tissue and blood T-cell repertoires from several Graves' hyperthyroidism patients. Once sampling was done, hyperthyroidism patients were given methimazole at a starting dose of 30 mg daily, whereas ophthalmopathy patients were given high-dose intravenous methylprednisolone. The paper describes TCR Vbeta CDR3 sequencing of 130 to 150 peripheral blood samples, made up of 43 ophthalmopathy patients, approximately 76 hyperthyroidism patients and some 17 progressor patients. Broader findings and caveats from the paper: No statistical method was used to fix the sample size in advance, and group allocation was not hidden from the investigators. Most expanded thyroid clonotypes (frequency above 0.001) were also detected in blood, a finding suggesting that blood repertoires may reflect thyroid immune responses. In cross-validation, a model built on a 13 V-J signature told ophthalmopathy apart from stable hyperthyroidism with over 85% sensitivity and around 83% specificity, and in testing the same model reached 80%/75%. In validation, progression to ophthalmopathy was predicted by the model with 65% to 71% sensitivity and 72% to 80% specificity, a median of approximately 6.5 months before onset.

There are 10 amino acids in the CDR3, from cysteine to phenylalanine inclusive. CDR3 DNA is the only sequence kept; it has 30 bases, read in frame from the first base. The trim is 6 bases for V and 7 bases for J, with a gap of 9 bases between the germline ends. According to the germline V gene (reference sequence), CDR1 reads DFQATT and CDR2 reads SNEGSKA. The TCR beta CDR3 regions were amplified from RNA transcripts. For the first round of RT-PCR on the TCR CDR3, the HTBI primer set was used together with the Qiagen OneStep RT-PCR kit. The libraries were constructed in a second round of multiplex PCR and then size-selected and purified. The libraries were sequenced on an Illumina HiSeq2000 using paired-end 100 bp reads. The paper's data handling went like this. SOAPnuke was used to process the raw data, removing reads that contained adapters or uncalled bases, had a mean Phred below 15, or lacked an exact match to the constant primer or identifier. COPE v1.2.5 was used to merge the high-quality paired reads, and each unique nucleotide sequence was defined as a clonotype. Clonotypes were aligned to IMGT TRBV, TRBD and TRBJ reference segments using MiTCR v1.1. Analysis was restricted to V-J combinations with a frequency above 0.0001, which covered roughly 99% of repertoires. The TCS score was defined as the ratio of F50 (clonal expansion) to E x V (chaos), calculated using BLOSUM62-based TCRdist between CDR3 peptides within each V-J. Welch's t-statistics and random forest reduced roughly 530 V-J features to roughly 13, which were used in a naive Bayes classifier (R e1071). TCRdb reran the public reads through fastp at Q25 and MiXCR, keeping productive beta chains. Rows are unified per CDR3 protein, each entry keeping the most common DNA and genes. TCRdb assigned the V and J calls; the authors' analysis was not used. A total of roughly 380,000 distinct CDR3 sequences appear in this sample, 19% of them only once. The ten top clones hold about 3.7% of the sample.

A patient counted as having stable Graves' hyperthyroidism if no progression to ophthalmopathy occurred over 18 months of follow-up. The hyperthyroidism patients were between 18 and 65 years old and newly diagnosed, with a disease duration of less than 2 months. Any patient with an uncontrolled infection, another autoimmune disease, pregnancy or lactation was excluded. Clinical symptoms, serum thyroxine and TRAb, thyroid ultrasound, and orbital computed tomography formed the basis for the diagnoses. PBMCs were separated from 10 ml of fresh peripheral blood using Ficoll-Paque density gradient centrifugation. Total RNA was extracted using Trizol reagent, and RNA quality was assessed on an Agilent 2100 Bioanalyzer. At least ten counts were recorded for this clonotype. Which antigen it targets is not known. Nothing much larger sits one base from this clone, and base qualities are not available.

Sequencing was done on a sample of blood. Rearrangement joined TRBV20-1 to TRBJ2-5; the D segment cannot be called with confidence. This receptor was obtained from a woman in her late teens or twenties with Graves' hyperthyroidism. This receptor has the CDR3 CSAMTGTQYF. The DNA sequence follows: TGCAGTGCAATGACCGGGACCCAGTACTTC.